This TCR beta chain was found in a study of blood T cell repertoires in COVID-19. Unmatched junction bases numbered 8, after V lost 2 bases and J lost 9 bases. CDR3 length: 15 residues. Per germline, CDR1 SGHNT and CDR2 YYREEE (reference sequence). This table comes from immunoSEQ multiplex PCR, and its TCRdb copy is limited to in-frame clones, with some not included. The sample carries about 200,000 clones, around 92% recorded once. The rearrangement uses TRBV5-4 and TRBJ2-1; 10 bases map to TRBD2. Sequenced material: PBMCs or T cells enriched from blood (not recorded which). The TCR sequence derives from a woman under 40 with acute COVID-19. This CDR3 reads CASSFPSGGAREQFF. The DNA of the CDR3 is TGTGCCAGCAGCTTCCCAAGCGGGGGGGCTCGTGAGCAGTTCTTC.